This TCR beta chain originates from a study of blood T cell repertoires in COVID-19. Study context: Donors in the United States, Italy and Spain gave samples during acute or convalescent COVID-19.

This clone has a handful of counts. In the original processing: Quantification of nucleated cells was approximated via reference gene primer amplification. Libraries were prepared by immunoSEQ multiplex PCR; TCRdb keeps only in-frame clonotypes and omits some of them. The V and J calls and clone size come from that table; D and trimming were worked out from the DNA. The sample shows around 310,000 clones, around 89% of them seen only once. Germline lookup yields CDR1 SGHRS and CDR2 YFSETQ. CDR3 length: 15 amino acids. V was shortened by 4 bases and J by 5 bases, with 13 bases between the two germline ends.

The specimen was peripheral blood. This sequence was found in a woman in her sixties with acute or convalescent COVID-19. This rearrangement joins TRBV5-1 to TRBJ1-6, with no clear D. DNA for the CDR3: TGCGCCAGCAGCGGAAGGACGGGGAATAATTCACCCCTCCACTTT. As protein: CASSGRTGNNSPLHF. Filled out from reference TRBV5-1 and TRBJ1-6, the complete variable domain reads KAGVTQTPRYLIKTRGQQVTLSCSPISGHRSVSWYQQTPGQGLQFLFEYFSETQRNKGNFPGRFSGRQFSNSRSEMNVSTLELGDSALYLCASSGRTGNNSPLHFGNGTRLTVT.